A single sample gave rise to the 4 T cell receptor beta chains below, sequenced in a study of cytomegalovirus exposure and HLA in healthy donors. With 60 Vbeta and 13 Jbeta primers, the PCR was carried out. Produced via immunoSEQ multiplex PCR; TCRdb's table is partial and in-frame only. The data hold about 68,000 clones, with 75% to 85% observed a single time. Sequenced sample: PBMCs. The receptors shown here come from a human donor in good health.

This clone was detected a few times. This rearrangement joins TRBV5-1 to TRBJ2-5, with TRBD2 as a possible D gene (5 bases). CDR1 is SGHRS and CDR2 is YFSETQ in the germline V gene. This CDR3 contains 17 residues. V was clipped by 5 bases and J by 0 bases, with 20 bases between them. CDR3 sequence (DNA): TGCGCCAGCAGGCGAGGCTACCAGCGGACGTACCAAGAGACCCAGTACTTC. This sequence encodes CASRRGYQRTYQETQYF.

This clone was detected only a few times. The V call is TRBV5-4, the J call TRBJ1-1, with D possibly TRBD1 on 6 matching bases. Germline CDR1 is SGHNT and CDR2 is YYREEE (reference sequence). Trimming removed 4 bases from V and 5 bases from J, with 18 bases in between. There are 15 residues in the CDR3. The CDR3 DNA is TGTGCCAGCAGCGCGACCCAGGGAGGGGGTACTGAAGCTTTCTTT. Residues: CASSATQGGGTEAFF.

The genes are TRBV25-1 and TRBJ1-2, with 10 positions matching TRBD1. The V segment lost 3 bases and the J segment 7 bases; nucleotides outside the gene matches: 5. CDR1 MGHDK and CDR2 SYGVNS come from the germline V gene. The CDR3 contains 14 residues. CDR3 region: CASSDRGTGVGYTF. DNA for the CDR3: TGTGCCAGCAGTGACCGTGGGACAGGGGTTGGCTACACCTTC.

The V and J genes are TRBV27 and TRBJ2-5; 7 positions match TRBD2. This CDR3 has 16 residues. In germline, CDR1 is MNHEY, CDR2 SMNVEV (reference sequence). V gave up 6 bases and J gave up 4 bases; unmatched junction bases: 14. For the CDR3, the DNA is TGTGCCAGCAGAGTCGAGTCAGGGAGGGTTGGAGAGACCCAGTACTTC. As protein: CASRVESGRVGETQYF.